These 8 T cell receptor beta chains were sequenced from one sample in a study of blood T cell repertoires in COVID-19. Data came from immunoSEQ multiplex PCR; TCRdb stores just in-frame clones and leaves some out. The sample consists of a few hundred thousand clones, around 86% of them appearing once. The material sequenced was peripheral blood. The receptor set was obtained from a woman aged 35 to 49 who had recovered from COVID-19.

This chain links TRBV30 with TRBJ1-4; 7 bases line up with TRBD1. The CDR3 has 17 residues. CDR1 is GTSNPN, CDR2 SVGIG, per germline (reference sequence). The CDR3 sequence is CASSRDSNLATNEKLFF. CDR3 nucleotides: TGTGCAAGTAGCCGGGACAGCAACCTTGCAACTAATGAAAAACTGTTTTTT.

The chain joins TRBV3-1 (or the pseudogene TRBV3-2) to TRBJ1-1, with TRBD1 matching 8 bases. Germline V gives CDR1 LGHDT, CDR2 YNNKEL (reference sequence). Unmatched junction bases numbered 1, after V lost 0 bases and J lost 1 base. This CDR3 comprises 15 residues. CDR3: CASSQEGTGNTEAFF. The CDR3 DNA reads as TGTGCCAGCAGCCAAGAAGGGACAGGGAACACTGAAGCTTTCTTT.

The gene calls are TRBV11-2 and TRBJ2-5, with D unresolved. The germline gives CDR1 SGHAT, CDR2 FQNNGV. The CDR3 covers 12 residues. Trimming left V 6 bases short and J 5 bases short, with 10 bases between. The CDR3 DNA reads as TGTGCCAGCAGACCTGACGGGGAGACCCAGTACTTC. This codes for CASRPDGETQYF.

The genes are TRBV5-1 and TRBJ1-3; TRBD1 agrees at 7 bases. V dropped 1 base and J dropped 0; count of bases not matched to a gene: 10. The CDR3 runs 18 residues. In germline, CDR1 is SGHRS, CDR2 YFSETQ. The CDR3 DNA follows: TGCGCCAGCAGCTTGAAACCCTCGGCAGGGGGCTCTGGAAACACCATATATTTT. Amino acid sequence: CASSLKPSAGGSGNTIYF.

The chain links TRBV7-8 to TRBJ2-3; perhaps TRBD1 as D (6 bases). This CDR3 is built from 19 residues. CDR1 and CDR2 from the germline V gene are SGHVS and FQNEAQ. V dropped 1 base and J dropped 0 bases, with 20 bases sitting between them. The CDR3 sequence: CASSLVGSSSDSSTDTQYF. The CDR3 DNA reads as TGTGCCAGCAGCTTAGTCGGTTCCTCATCGGACAGTAGCACAGATACGCAGTATTTT.

The sample holds one count of this clone. V is TRBV7-6 and J is TRBJ2-7; 11 bases fit TRBD2. The CDR3 is 15 residues long. Looked up from germline, CDR1 is SGHVS and CDR2 is FNYEAQ. V gave up 6 bases and J gave up 5 bases; unmatched junction bases: 9. In DNA, the CDR3 is TGTGCCAGCAGTTCAAAAACTAGCGGGAGCCACGAGCAGTACTTC. Its protein product is CASSSKTSGSHEQYF.

The chain is built from TRBV30 and TRBJ2-7; possibly TRBD1 for D (5 bases). The CDR3 is made up of 13 amino acids. The germline V and J ends were trimmed by 5 bases and 3 bases, with 14 bases remaining between them. Germline CDR1 GTSNPN, CDR2 SVGIG (reference sequence). The CDR3 bases are TGTGCCTGGCAGGGATCCCTACTCTACGAGCAGTACTTC. Protein: CAWQGSLLYEQYF.

The V call is TRBV7-8, the J call TRBJ1-2; D is undetermined. This CDR3 has 13 amino acids. Germline V gene lookup returns CDR1 SGHVS and CDR2 FQNEAQ. Trimming removed 5 bases at V and 0 bases at J, with 7 bases between. The DNA for the CDR3 is TGTGCCAGCAGCCGCTTATCTAACTATGGCTACACCTTC. Translated: CASSRLSNYGYTF.